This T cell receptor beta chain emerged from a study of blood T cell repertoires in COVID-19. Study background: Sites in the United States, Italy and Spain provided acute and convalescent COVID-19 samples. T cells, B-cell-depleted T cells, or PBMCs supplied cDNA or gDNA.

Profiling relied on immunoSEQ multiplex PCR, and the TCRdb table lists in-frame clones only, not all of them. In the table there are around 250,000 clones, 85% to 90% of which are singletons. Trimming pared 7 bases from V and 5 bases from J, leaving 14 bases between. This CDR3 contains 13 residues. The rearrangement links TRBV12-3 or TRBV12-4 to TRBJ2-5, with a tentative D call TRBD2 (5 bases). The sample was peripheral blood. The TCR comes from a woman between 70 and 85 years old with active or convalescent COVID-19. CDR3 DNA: TGTGCCAGCAATCCGGACGGGGTGGAGACCCAGTACTTC. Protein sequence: CASNPDGVETQYF.